Listed here is a single T cell receptor beta chain. Original methodology: For nucleated cells, counts were estimated from reference gene primer amplification. The method was immunoSEQ multiplex PCR; TCRdb's version includes in-frame clones alone and lacks a portion of them. That table furnishes V, J and clone size, whereas the DNA furnished D and trimming. The sample has roughly 72,000 clones, 90% seen once. This sample was included in a study of blood T cell repertoires in COVID-19. Turning to the study itself: The United States, Italy and Spain were the sources of the acute and convalescent COVID-19 samples. Nucleic acid was either cDNA or gDNA, and it came from T cells, B-cell-depleted T cells, or PBMCs.

The V segment lost 0 bases and the J segment 0 bases; nucleotides outside the gene matches: 8. CDR3 length: 19 amino acids. Germline lookup yields CDR1 ENHRY and CDR2 SYGVKD. The sequence was collected from a human donor in a cohort sampled during active COVID-19. Sequenced input: peripheral blood. The chain employs TRBV10-3 and TRBJ2-4, with TRBD1 matching over 10 bases. CDR3 residues: CAISESGQGKKLAKNIQYF. The DNA of the CDR3 is TGTGCCATCAGTGAGTCGGGACAGGGGAAAAAGCTAGCCAAAAACATTCAGTACTTC.